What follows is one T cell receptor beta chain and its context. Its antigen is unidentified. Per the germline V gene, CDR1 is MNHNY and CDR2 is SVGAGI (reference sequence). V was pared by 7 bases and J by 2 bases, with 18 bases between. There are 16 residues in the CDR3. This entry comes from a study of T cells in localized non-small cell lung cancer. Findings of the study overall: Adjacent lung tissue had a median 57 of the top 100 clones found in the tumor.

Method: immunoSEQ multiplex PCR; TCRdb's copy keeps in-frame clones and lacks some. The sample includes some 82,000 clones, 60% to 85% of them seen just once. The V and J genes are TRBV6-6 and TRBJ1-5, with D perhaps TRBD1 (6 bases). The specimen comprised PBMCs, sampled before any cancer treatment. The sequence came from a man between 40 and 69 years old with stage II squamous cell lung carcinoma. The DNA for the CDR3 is TGTGCCAGCACTCCTACAGGGATTTCGGGCAATCAGCCCCAGCATTTT. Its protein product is CASTPTGISGNQPQHF.